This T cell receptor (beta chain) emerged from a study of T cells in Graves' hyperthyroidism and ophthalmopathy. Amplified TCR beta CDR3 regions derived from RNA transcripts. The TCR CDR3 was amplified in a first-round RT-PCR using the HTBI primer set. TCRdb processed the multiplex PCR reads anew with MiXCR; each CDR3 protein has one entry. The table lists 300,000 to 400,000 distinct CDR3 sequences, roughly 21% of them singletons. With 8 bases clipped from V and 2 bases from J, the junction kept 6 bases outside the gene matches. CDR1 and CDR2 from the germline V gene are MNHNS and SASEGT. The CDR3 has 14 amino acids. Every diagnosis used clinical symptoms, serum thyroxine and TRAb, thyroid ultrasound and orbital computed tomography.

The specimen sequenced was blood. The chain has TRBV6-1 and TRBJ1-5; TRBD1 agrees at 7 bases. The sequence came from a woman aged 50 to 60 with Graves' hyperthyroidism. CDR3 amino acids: CASGDRVGNQPQHF. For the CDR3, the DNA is TGTGCCAGCGGAGACAGGGTGGGCAATCAGCCCCAGCATTTT.